This paragraph reports one T cell receptor beta chain. As yet, its antigen is unknown. The source of the sample is a study of T-cell reconstitution after alpha-beta-depleted transplantation in children. Findings of the study overall: One year post-transplant, T-cell counts and diversity were largely derived from T cells produced anew.

For TCRbeta, the library was prepared with unique molecular identifiers. TCRdb re-analysed the PCR reads in MiXCR, keeping a single row per CDR3 protein. The sample yields 85,000 to 120,000 distinct CDR3 sequences, 4.5% to 7.5% seen once. This CDR3 comprises 16 residues. Between the trimmed V and J ends, which lost 0 bases and 4 bases, there was a span of 17 bases. Looked up from germline, CDR1 is DFQATT and CDR2 is SNEGSKA (reference sequence). The clonotype was recovered from a female patient aged 2-10 years who had a stem cell transplant for Fanconi anemia, so the T cells may come from the graft donor. The chain links TRBV20-1 to TRBJ2-3; D is tentatively TRBD1 or TRBD2 (7 bases each). The specimen comprised PBMCs, mostly from graft donor cells, sampled 60 days after TCRalphabeta/CD19-depleted stem cell transplant. Here the CDR3 reads CSARDPQGGPPDTQYF. CDR3 nucleotide sequence: TGCAGTGCTAGAGACCCGCAGGGGGGGCCGCCAGATACGCAGTATTTT.